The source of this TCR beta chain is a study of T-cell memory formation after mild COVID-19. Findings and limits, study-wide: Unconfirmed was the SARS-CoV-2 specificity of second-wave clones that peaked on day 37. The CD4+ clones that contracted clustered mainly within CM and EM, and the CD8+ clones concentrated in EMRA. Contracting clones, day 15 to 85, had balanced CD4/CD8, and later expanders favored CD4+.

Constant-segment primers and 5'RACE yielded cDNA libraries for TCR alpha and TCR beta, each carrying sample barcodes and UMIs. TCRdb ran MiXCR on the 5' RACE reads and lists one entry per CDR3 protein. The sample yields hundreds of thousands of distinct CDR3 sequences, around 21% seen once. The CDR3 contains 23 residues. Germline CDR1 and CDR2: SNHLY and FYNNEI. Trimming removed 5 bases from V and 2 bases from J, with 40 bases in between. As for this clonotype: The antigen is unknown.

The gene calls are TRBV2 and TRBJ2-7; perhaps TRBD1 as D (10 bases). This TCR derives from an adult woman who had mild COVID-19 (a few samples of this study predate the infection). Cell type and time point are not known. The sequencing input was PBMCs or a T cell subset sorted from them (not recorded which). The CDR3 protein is CASSLSMGQGTSEDSGGPYEQYF. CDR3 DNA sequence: TGTGCCAGCAGTTTATCAATGGGACAGGGGACATCCGAGGATAGCGGGGGTCCCTACGAGCAGTACTTC. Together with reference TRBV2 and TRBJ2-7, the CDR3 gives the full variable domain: EPEVTQTPSHQVTQMGQEVILRCVPISNHLYFYWYRQILGQKVEFLVSFYNNEISEKSEIFDDQFSVERPDGSNFTLKIRSTKLEDSAMYFCASSLSMGQGTSEDSGGPYEQYFGPGTRLTVT.